The source of this T cell receptor (beta chain) is a study of OX40 agonist ivuxolimab in advanced cancers. On the study more broadly: Aged about 20 to 80 with a mean of approximately 60 years, they were about 83% male. General study points: At doses 0.1 to 3.0 mg/kg, CD4+ and CD8+ clones expanded. Averaging showed that CD8+ T cells had more expanded clones than CD4+ did.

As regards this clone: What it binds is unknown.

The CDR3 length is 16 residues. CDR1 and CDR2 from the germline V gene are SGHRS and YFSETQ. The ends lost 4 bases at V and 5 bases at J; junction bases unmatched: 11. TCRdb's table, derived via immunoSEQ multiplex PCR, lists solely in-frame clones and lacks some. The sample has about 24,000 clones, just under 75% seen once. The receptor was derived from an adult with an advanced solid tumor such as melanoma, head and neck, liver or kidney cancer. V gene TRBV5-1 combines with J gene TRBJ2-5; TRBD2 matches 10 bases. Specimen: CD4+ or CD8+ T cells sorted from blood, collected in a trial of the OX40 agonist ivuxolimab. As DNA, the CDR3 is TGCGCCAGCAGCCACAAGGGACTAGCGCTGGGGGAGACCCAGTACTTC. It encodes CASSHKGLALGETQYF.